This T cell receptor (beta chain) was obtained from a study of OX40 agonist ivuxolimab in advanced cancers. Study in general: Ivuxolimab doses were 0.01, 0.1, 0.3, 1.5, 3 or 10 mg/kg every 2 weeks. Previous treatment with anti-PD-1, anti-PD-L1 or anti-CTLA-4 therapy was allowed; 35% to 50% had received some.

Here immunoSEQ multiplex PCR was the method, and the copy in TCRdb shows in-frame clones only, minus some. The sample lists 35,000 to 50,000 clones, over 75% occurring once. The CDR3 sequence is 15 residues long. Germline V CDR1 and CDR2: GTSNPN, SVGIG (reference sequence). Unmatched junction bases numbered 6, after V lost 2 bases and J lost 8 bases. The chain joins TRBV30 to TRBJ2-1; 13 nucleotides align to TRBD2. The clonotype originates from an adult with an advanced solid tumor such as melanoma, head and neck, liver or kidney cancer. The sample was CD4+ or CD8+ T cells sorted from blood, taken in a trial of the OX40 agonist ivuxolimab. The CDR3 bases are TGTGCCTGGAGTCCGGGACTAGCGGGACTGGATGAGCAGTTCTTC. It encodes CAWSPGLAGLDEQFF. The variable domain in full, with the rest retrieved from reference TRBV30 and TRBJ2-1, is SQTIHQWPATLVQPVGSPLSLECTVEGTSNPNLYWYRQAAGRGLQLLFYSVGIGQISSEVPQNLSASRPQDRQFILSSKKLLLSDSGFYLCAWSPGLAGLDEQFFGPGTRLTVL.